The present T cell receptor beta chain was sequenced within a study of T cells in Graves' hyperthyroidism and ophthalmopathy. Study results and caveats: Prediction of ophthalmopathy progression came a median around 6 months pre-onset. Through a model of 13 V-J features, ophthalmopathy was separated from stable hyperthyroidism. Peripheral blood also featured most of the thyroid clonotypes expanded above 0.001.

What was amplified from RNA transcripts were TCR beta CDR3 regions. HTBI primers were employed in a first-round RT-PCR of the TCR CDR3. Using its own MiXCR run on the multiplex PCR reads, TCRdb lists one record per CDR3 protein. The data contain 540,000 or so distinct CDR3 sequences, about 43% of them singletons. With 3 bases clipped from V and 8 bases from J, the junction kept 7 bases outside the gene matches. The CDR3 consists of 14 residues. The V gene's germline CDR1 is GTSNPN and CDR2 SVGIG (reference sequence). This clonotype was seen only a few times. The antigen is unknown. It was uncontrolled infection, other autoimmune disease, pregnancy or lactation that excluded patients.

This rearrangement joins TRBV30 to TRBJ1-5; 10 bases map to TRBD1. The sample consisted of peripheral blood or thyroid tissue (not recorded which). This sequence was found in an adult woman with Graves' disease, either hyperthyroidism or ophthalmopathy (not recorded which). CDR3 amino acids: CAWRSGQGIEPQHF. DNA for the CDR3: TGTGCCTGGAGGTCGGGACAGGGGATTGAGCCCCAGCATTTT.